This TCR beta chain was sequenced during a study of T cells in localized non-small cell lung cancer. Findings and caveats of the study: Adjacent lung was found to contain a median around 56 of the top 100 tumor clones. Uninvolved adjacent lung had more T cell clonality than any other tissue, topping tumor.

Neighboring lung without atypia was obtained no less than 2 cm from the tumor margin. In the case of this clone: The antigen remains unidentified.

This CDR3 is built from 15 residues. V dropped 5 bases and J dropped 4; count of bases not matched to a gene: 9. Germline V gene lookup returns CDR1 LNHDA and CDR2 SQIVND (reference sequence). Repertoires were generated with immunoSEQ multiplex PCR, while TCRdb's copy carries only in-frame clones and drops some. Altogether over 2,500 clones are present, around 33% being singletons, with the ten largest covering 12%. The receptor was isolated from a man aged 40-75 years with stage I lung adenocarcinoma. The sequenced sample was normal lung tissue next to the tumor, obtained before any cancer treatment. J is TRBJ2-5 and V is TRBV19, with 8 bases identical to TRBD1. The CDR3 loop is CASSPTGQGGETQYF. The DNA for the CDR3 is TGTGCCAGTAGTCCGACCGGACAGGGAGGAGAGACCCAGTACTTC.